This T cell receptor (beta chain) was recovered during a study of cytomegalovirus exposure and HLA in healthy donors. Study results and limitations: DRB1 had the most TCR associations and HLA-C the fewest, a later analysis found, with rates varying by HLA locus.

To note about this clone: The antigen is unknown.

The length of the CDR3 is 16 residues. V lost 4 bases and J lost 5; bases outside the gene matches: 11. The V gene's germline CDR1 is SGDLS and CDR2 YYNGEE. 13 Jbeta primers and 60 Vbeta primers were used for the PCR. Clones were read by immunoSEQ multiplex PCR, and TCRdb kept only the in-frame ones, dropping some. The profile covers 250,000 to 350,000 clones, with over 70% appearing a single time and about 0.3% taken by the ten largest. The receptor was isolated from a girl aged 2-10 years in good health and CMV-seronegative. The V call is TRBV9, the J call TRBJ2-2, with 7 bases fitting TRBD2. Sequences were obtained from PBMCs. In DNA form, the CDR3 reads TGTGCCAGCAGCCACCCGGGTGGGGGGGGTACCGGGGAGCTGTTTTTT. Translating it yields CASSHPGGGGTGELFF. The entire variable domain, with the rest obtained from reference TRBV9 and TRBJ2-2, is as follows: DSGVTQTPKHLITATGQRVTLRCSPRSGDLSVYWYQQSLDQGLQFLIQYYNGEERAKGNILERFSAQQFPDLHSELNLSSLELGDSALYFCASSHPGGGGTGELFFGEGSRLTVL.